This T cell receptor (beta chain) is drawn from a study of blood T cell repertoires in COVID-19. Across the study: The United States, Italy and Spain supplied acute and convalescent COVID-19 samples.

This clone was counted a few times. Original data processing: Estimated nucleated cell counts came from reference gene primer amplification. The table came from immunoSEQ multiplex PCR; TCRdb's copy has only in-frame clones and leaves some out. V and J calls and clone size are those listed in that table; D and trimming were worked out from the DNA. The repertoire consists of 150,000 or so clones, with roughly 82% occurring once and the leading ten covering 7%. Trimming removed 7 bases from V and 2 bases from J, with 12 bases in between. Germline CDR1 is SGHNT and CDR2 is YYREEE (reference sequence). This CDR3 spans 13 amino acids.

The chain carries TRBV5-4 and TRBJ1-2; possibly TRBD1 for D (5 bases). The sequenced sample consisted of peripheral blood. The TCR sequence derives from a woman in her 40s with COVID-19, enrolled during active disease. The CDR3 spells CASFGGENYGYTF. DNA for the CDR3: TGTGCCAGCTTTGGAGGGGAAAACTATGGCTACACCTTC.